This T cell receptor beta chain was documented in a study of T cells in Graves' hyperthyroidism and ophthalmopathy. Amplification yielded TCR beta CDR3 regions, with RNA transcripts as the source. Primed by the HTBI set, a first-round RT-PCR was run on the TCR CDR3. TCRdb analysed the multiplex PCR reads with MiXCR anew, one entry per CDR3 protein. The top ten clones hold around 7.7% of a sample with over 650,000 distinct CDR3 sequences, about 15% of them seen once. Details on this clonotype: The antigen remains undetermined.

Regarding the study as a whole: By a 13 V-J model, ophthalmopathy was set apart from stable hyperthyroidism. Blood also showed most of the thyroid clonotypes that were expanded above 0.001.

This CDR3 has 15 amino acids. CDR1 is SEHNR and CDR2 is FQNEAQ in the germline V gene (reference sequence). Losses at the gene ends were 6 bases for V and 5 bases for J; bases not matched to a gene: 12. Patients aged 18 to 65 had newly diagnosed hyperthyroidism of under 2 months' duration. This receptor was identified in a man younger than 35 with Graves' hyperthyroidism. V and J are TRBV7-9 and TRBJ2-7, with 8 bases lining up with TRBD2. Sequencing input: blood. Written as DNA, the CDR3 is TGTGCCAGCAGTTTCTCAAGCGGGAGTAAGGACGAGCAGTACTTC. Its translation: CASSFSSGSKDEQYF.